The 27 T cell receptor beta chains below all came from one sample that was sequenced in a study of shared clonotypes between healthy human individuals. Libraries were prepared by immunoSEQ multiplex PCR; TCRdb keeps only in-frame clonotypes and omits some of them. The sample has about a million clones; 60% to 80% are singletons. The sequencing sample was made of memory CD4+ T cells from PBMCs. The subset here: CD45RA-negative fraction. These receptor sequences come from a man aged 18 to 29 in good health. Some clones in this sample may be carry-over from other donors' samples.

In this sample, this clone turned up many times. Other DNA sequences in the sample encode the same CDR3. This rearrangement joins TRBV6-5 to TRBJ1-5; TRBD1 might be the D (6 bases). The CDR3 covers 14 residues. Trimming removed 6 bases from V and 5 bases from J, with 14 bases in between. Germline CDR1 and CDR2: MNHEY and SVGAGI. The CDR3 protein is CASRKGQKYQPQHF. CDR3 DNA sequence: TGTGCCAGCAGGAAAGGACAGAAATATCAGCCCCAGCATTTT.

The chain recombines TRBV7-9 with TRBJ2-5, with D uncertain. CDR3 length: 14 amino acids. V lost 5 bases to trimming and J lost 1 base, with 11 bases between them. The germline V gene has CDR1 SEHNR and CDR2 FQNEAQ (reference sequence). This CDR3 is CASSLVGSQETQYF. CDR3 DNA: TGTGCCAGCAGCCTCGTAGGCTCCCAAGAGACCCAGTACTTC. The full variable domain, completed using reference TRBV7-9 and TRBJ2-5, is DTGVSQNPRHKITKRGQNVTFRCDPISEHNRLYWYRQTLGQGPEFLTYFQNEAQLEKSRLLSDRFSAERPKGSFSTLEIQRTEQGDSAMYLCASSLVGSQETQYFGPGTRLLVL.

The CDR3 region is CAISESKGYSETQYF. The CDR3 nucleotides are TGTGCCATCAGTGAGTCGAAGGGTTATTCTGAGACCCAGTACTTC. The V call is TRBV10-3, the J call TRBJ2-5; D remains ambiguous. This CDR3 has 15 amino acids. Germline V CDR1 and CDR2: ENHRY, SYGVKD. V lost 0 bases to trimming and J lost 5 bases, with 13 bases between them.

The V call is TRBV7-9, the J call TRBJ2-1; 13 positions agree with TRBD2. Germline CDR1 reads SEHNR; CDR2 reads FQNEAQ (reference sequence). The CDR3 loop spans 16 amino acids. V shed 5 bases and J 8 bases; nucleotides not matched to a gene: 9. The CDR3 nucleotides read TGTGCCAGCAGCCGAGTACTAGCGGGAGGGCGGGATGAGCAGTTCTTC. Translating it yields CASSRVLAGGRDEQFF.

This chain links TRBV28 with TRBJ2-2; 11 bases align to TRBD2. Germline CDR1 MDHEN, CDR2 SYDVKM. Trimming removed 3 bases from V and 6 bases from J; junction bases left unmatched: 3. This CDR3 region has 15 residues. CDR3 sequence reads: CASSFLAGGAGELFF. Here the CDR3 DNA reads TGTGCCAGCAGTTTTTTAGCGGGAGGGGCCGGGGAGCTGTTTTTT. Full variable domain (outside the CDR3, taken from reference TRBV28 and TRBJ2-2): DVKVTQSSRYLVKRTGEKVFLECVQDMDHENMFWYRQDPGLGLRLIYFSYDVKMKEKGDIPEGYSVSREKKERFSLILESASTNQTSMYLCASSFLAGGAGELFFGEGSRLTVL.

The rearrangement joins TRBV29-1 to TRBJ2-5, with D maybe TRBD1 (5 bases). Germline V gives CDR1 SQVTM, CDR2 ANQGSEA. The CDR3 loop spans 13 amino acids. Trimming pared 3 bases from V and 1 base from J, leaving 9 bases between. This chain's CDR3 is CSVEGQIQETQYF. The CDR3 region has the DNA TGCAGCGTTGAGGGGCAGATCCAAGAGACCCAGTACTTC.

The chain is built from TRBV5-3 and TRBJ1-1, with TRBD1 matching 9 bases. TRBV5-3 qualifies as an ORF whose function is uncertain. The CDR3 covers 15 residues. Unmatched junction bases numbered 7, after V lost 3 bases and J lost 4 bases. The chain's CDR3 is CARSSYRGHGTEAFF. DNA of the CDR3: TGTGCCAGAAGCTCCTACAGGGGGCACGGCACTGAAGCTTTCTTT.

The chain couples TRBV6-6 to TRBJ1-5, with 8 bases aligning to TRBD1. The germline CDR1 and CDR2 sequences are MNHNY and SVGAGI (reference sequence). Trimming cost V 2 bases and J 7 bases; bases outside gene matches: 7. The CDR3 consists of 15 residues. In nucleotides, the CDR3 is TGTGCCAGCAGTTACGGAGGACAGGGCGGACAGCCCCAGCATTTT. Its translation is CASSYGGQGGQPQHF.

In this sample, this clone turned up many times. This chain connects TRBV5-8 to TRBJ2-2, with unresolved D. Germline V gene data show CDR1 as SGHTS and CDR2 as YDEGEE. This CDR3 comprises 12 residues. V shed 6 bases and J shed 6 bases, with 9 bases lying between them. The CDR3 loop reads CASNRDPGELFF. CDR3 nucleotides: TGTGCCAGCAACAGAGACCCCGGGGAGCTGTTTTTT.

The V call is TRBV5-1, the J call TRBJ2-7, with 8 bases that match TRBD2. The germline CDR1 and CDR2 sequences are SGHRS and YFSETQ. Trimming at V came to 3 bases and at J to 0 bases, leaving 5 bases not matched to a gene. This CDR3 comprises 15 residues. The CDR3, as DNA: TGCGCCAGCAGCTACAGCGGGAGCCGCTCCTACGAGCAGTACTTC. Encoded protein: CASSYSGSRSYEQYF. Full variable domain (missing parts from reference TRBV5-1 and TRBJ2-7): KAGVTQTPRYLIKTRGQQVTLSCSPISGHRSVSWYQQTPGQGLQFLFEYFSETQRNKGNFPGRFSGRQFSNSRSEMNVSTLELGDSALYLCASSYSGSRSYEQYFGPGTRLTVT.

The chain has TRBV5-1 and TRBJ2-2, with 12 bases aligning to TRBD2. CDR1 SGHRS and CDR2 YFSETQ come from the germline V gene. The CDR3 loop spans 16 amino acids. The junction had 6 bases not matched to a gene; V was cut back by 4 bases and J by 5 bases. As DNA, the CDR3 is TGCGCCAGCAGCGCGACTAGCGGGAGTACAACCGGGGAGCTGTTTTTT. It translates to CASSATSGSTTGELFF.

The rearrangement uses TRBV5-8 and TRBJ2-7; D is possibly TRBD1 (5 bases). The CDR3 length is 12 residues. V lost 0 bases, J lost 6 bases, and 7 bases lay in between. Germline V gene sequence: CDR1 SGHTS, CDR2 YDEGEE. The CDR3 sequence: CASSLAGSEQYF. DNA for the CDR3: TGTGCCAGCAGCTTGGCAGGGTCCGAGCAGTACTTC.

As to this clone: A far larger clone is one nucleotide away, so this likely arose from a read error. The chain couples TRBV30 to TRBJ2-3; D is uncertain. Germline V CDR1 and CDR2: GTSNPN, SVGIG (reference sequence). The CDR3 has 12 residues. The CDR3 DNA reads as TGTGCCTGGAGTATAGGACCAGTAGGTTCTTCTTTT. Amino acid sequence: CAWSIGPVGSSF.

The V and J genes are TRBV10-3 and TRBJ1-2; TRBD1 aligns across 7 bases. The V gene end was trimmed by 3 bases and the J gene end by 0 bases; junction bases not matched to a gene: 7. Germline-derived CDR1 and CDR2 are ENHRY and SYGVKD. CDR3 length: 16 amino acids. The CDR3 here is CAISDSTGATNYGYTF. The DNA of the CDR3 is TGTGCCATCAGTGACTCCACAGGGGCCACTAACTATGGCTACACCTTC.

This clone has just a few counts. Other DNA sequences from this sample encode an identical CDR3 as well. The J gene is TRBJ2-3, the V gene TRBV30; TRBD2 matches 10 bases. This CDR3 is 14 amino acids long. J lost 2 bases, V lost 5 bases, and 4 bases had no gene match. Germline CDR1 is GTSNPN and CDR2 is SVGIG (reference sequence). The CDR3 reads CAWGTSANTDTQYF. CDR3 nucleotides: TGTGCCTGGGGGACTAGCGCCAACACAGATACGCAGTATTTT.

V usage is TRBV5-1 and J usage is TRBJ2-1; 7 bases agree with TRBD2. Per germline, CDR1 SGHRS and CDR2 YFSETQ. The CDR3 runs 14 residues. Trimming cost V 5 bases and J 2 bases; bases outside gene matches: 4. The DNA for the CDR3 is TGCGCCAGCAGGGAGAGCGGGGCCTACAATGAGCAGTTCTTC. Translation: CASRESGAYNEQFF.

As concerns this clone: Just one base apart from a much larger clone, this may be a read error. Other DNA sequences of this sample code for an identical CDR3. J is TRBJ2-3 and V is TRBV9; 10 nucleotides line up with TRBD2. J was trimmed by 2 bases and V by 0 bases; bases with no gene match: 3. Germline assignment: CDR1 SGDLS and CDR2 YYNGEE. The CDR3 runs 16 residues. In nucleotides, the CDR3 is TGTGCCAGCAGCGTAGGACTAGCGGGCCTCACAGATACGCAGTATTTT. Its protein product is CASSVGLAGLTDTQYF.

This chain joins TRBV5-1 and TRBJ2-7; tentatively, D is TRBD2 (7 bases). This CDR3 region has 17 residues. V was trimmed by 5 bases and J by 0 bases, leaving 21 bases between them. The germline V gene has CDR1 SGHRS and CDR2 YFSETQ. The CDR3 coding sequence is TGCGCCAGCAGGGCCCCCGCAGGGGCTAGCGGCTCCTACGAGCAGTACTTC. Its protein is CASRAPAGASGSYEQYF.

The chain has TRBV5-1 and TRBJ1-5; D remains unclear. The CDR3 extends over 14 amino acids. Germline V CDR1 and CDR2: SGHRS, YFSETQ. Trimming pared 3 bases from V and 6 bases from J, leaving 13 bases between. CDR3 protein: CASSSGELGQPQHF. CDR3 bases: TGCGCCAGCAGCTCCGGGGAGTTGGGTCAGCCCCAGCATTTT.

This clone was found a few times. The chain recombines TRBV19 with TRBJ1-3; perhaps TRBD1 as D (5 bases). Germline CDR1 and CDR2: LNHDA and SQIVND (reference sequence). V lost 7 bases and J 2 bases, leaving 9 bases between the germline ends. The CDR3 runs 13 residues. The CDR3 loop is CASTRDAGNTIYF. CDR3 coding DNA: TGTGCCAGTACCCGGGACGCTGGAAACACCATATATTTT.

This rearrangement joins TRBV7-2 to TRBJ1-5; D gene uncertain. The CDR3 has 14 residues. Germline CDR1 SGHTA, CDR2 FQGNSA. V dropped 5 bases and J dropped 9 bases, with 17 bases sitting between them. In DNA, the CDR3 is TGTGCCAGCAGCAAGGATCCCGGGTTCGCGCCCCAGCATTTT. It encodes CASSKDPGFAPQHF. Complete variable domain (other parts from reference TRBV7-2 and TRBJ1-5): GAGVSQSPSNKVTEKGKDVELRCDPISGHTALYWYRQSLGQGLEFLIYFQGNSAPDKSGLPSDRFSAERTGGSVSTLTIQRTQQEDSAVYLCASSKDPGFAPQHFGDGTRLSIL.

The chain is built from TRBV7-2 and TRBJ2-5, with D tentatively TRBD1 or TRBD2 (5 bases each). From germline, CDR1 is SGHTA and CDR2 FQGNSA. The CDR3 length is 14 residues. V lost 5 bases, J lost 0 bases, and 10 bases lay in between. The CDR3 DNA is TGTGCCAGCAGCCGAGGGGCGTACCAAGAGACCCAGTACTTC. Translation: CASSRGAYQETQYF. The entire variable domain, with the rest obtained from reference TRBV7-2 and TRBJ2-5, is as follows: GAGVSQSPSNKVTEKGKDVELRCDPISGHTALYWYRQSLGQGLEFLIYFQGNSAPDKSGLPSDRFSAERTGGSVSTLTIQRTQQEDSAVYLCASSRGAYQETQYFGPGTRLLVL.

Only one count was recorded for this clone. The V gene is TRBV9, the J gene TRBJ2-5; 9 positions match TRBD2. Germline values: CDR1 SGDLS, CDR2 YYNGEE. Trimming took 2 bases from V and 5 from J; bases not matched to a gene: 16. The CDR3 is 18 residues long. The CDR3 sequence is CASSVSPGASGKWETQYF. The CDR3 DNA is TGTGCCAGCAGCGTTTCGCCGGGGGCTAGCGGGAAGTGGGAGACCCAGTACTTC.

J is TRBJ1-2 and V is TRBV5-1; 7 nucleotides agree with TRBD1. Trimming removed 4 bases from V and 8 bases from J; junction bases left unmatched: 11. The V gene's germline CDR1 is SGHRS and CDR2 YFSETQ. This CDR3 comprises 14 residues. In DNA form, the CDR3 reads TGCGCCAGCAGCCCCGGGGAGGGGGCGACGGGCTACACCTTC. It is translated as CASSPGEGATGYTF.

J is TRBJ1-1 and V is TRBV10-2; D is perhaps TRBD1 (6 bases). Trimming removed 7 bases at V and 8 bases at J, with 14 bases between. CDR3 size: 12 residues. Germline CDR1 reads WSHSY; CDR2 reads SAAADI. DNA for the CDR3: TGCGCCAGCACCGGGGGCGGAGCAGAAGCTTTCTTT. This gives the protein CASTGGGAEAFF.

This clone was seen just once. V gene TRBV19 combines with J gene TRBJ1-2, with 7 nucleotides matching TRBD1. The CDR3 is 14 amino acids. Germline-derived CDR1 and CDR2 are LNHDA and SQIVND (reference sequence). V trimming: 3 bases; J trimming: 9 bases; junction bases outside the gene matches: 10. In nucleotides, the CDR3 is TGTGCCAGTAGTATTAGGGAAGGGGGCCGGAGCTACACCTTC. Translation gives CASSIREGGRSYTF. The entire variable domain, with the rest obtained from reference TRBV19 and TRBJ1-2, is as follows: DGGITQSPKYLFRKEGQNVTLSCEQNLNHDAMYWYRQDPGQGLRLIYYSQIVNDFQKGDIAEGYSVSREKKESFPLTVTSAQKNPTAFYLCASSIREGGRSYTFGSGTRLTVV.

This chain connects TRBV19 to TRBJ2-4, with 7 positions matching TRBD2. CDR3 length equals 14 residues. Per germline, CDR1 LNHDA and CDR2 SQIVND (reference sequence). Trimming took 8 bases from V and 9 from J; bases not matched to a gene: 13. CDR3 coding DNA: TGTGCCAGTTCTCTAGCGGTAGTACCTCGCATTCAGTACTTC. Residues: CASSLAVVPRIQYF.